These T cell receptor beta chains were read from a single sample in a study of blood T cell repertoires in COVID-19. The table came from immunoSEQ multiplex PCR; TCRdb's copy has only in-frame clones and leaves some out. The profile covers under 350,000 clones, with around nine tenths appearing a single time and approximately 2.4% taken by the ten largest. The sample was PBMCs or T cells enriched from blood (not recorded which). The receptors come from a woman between 18 and 30 years old who had recovered from COVID-19. Each CDR3 is given with its conserved first and last residue. Fields, in order: V gene, CDR3 protein.

V gene: TRBV5-4
CDR3 protein: CASSLALAGLSYEQYF

V gene: TRBV3-1/TRBV3-2
CDR3 protein: CASSQDPGLAGITSTDTQYF

V gene: TRBV7-9
CDR3 protein: CASNGEYNEQFF

V gene: TRBV4-3
CDR3 protein: CASSQDRAGGNTIYF

V gene: TRBV6-5
CDR3 protein: CASSYETSRETQYF

V gene: TRBV3-1/TRBV3-2
CDR3 protein: CASSQIGTSGVFYEQYF

V gene: TRBV11-3
CDR3 protein: CASSRTGDLANEQFF

V gene: TRBV28
CDR3 protein: CASNWGGRGKNAYEQYF

V gene: TRBV10-1
CDR3 protein: CASSAPPGDYEQYF

V gene: TRBV7-6
CDR3 protein: CASSLGPPGLAVAYNEQFF

V gene: TRBV18
CDR3 protein: CASSPTEYNEQFF

V gene: TRBV27
CDR3 protein: CASSPRTSGNEQFF

V gene: TRBV6-4
CDR3 protein: CASRSGGRDSPLHF

V gene: TRBV9
CDR3 protein: CASSGRLGAYTDTQYF

V gene: TRBV30
CDR3 protein: CAWSVLGDAFF

V gene: TRBV2
CDR3 protein: CASRNRESQPQHF

V gene: TRBV6-5
CDR3 protein: CASSFSGTGDSTEAFF

V gene: TRBV5-6
CDR3 protein: CASSFGGALVQPQHF

V gene: TRBV5-8
CDR3 protein: CASSLGLKPYNEQFF

V gene: TRBV5-1
CDR3 protein: CASSPGDYPSTDTQYF

V gene: TRBV6-5
CDR3 protein: CASSPVQGSPEAFF

V gene: TRBV7-9
CDR3 protein: CASSSGTLYGYTF

V gene: TRBV28
CDR3 protein: CASSPWDRGLPSGYTF

V gene: TRBV7-2
CDR3 protein: CASSSPGQGEVSGANVLTF

V gene: TRBV7-3
CDR3 protein: CASSLQLAGTGDTQYF

V gene: TRBV13
CDR3 protein: CASSPRDSSYEQYF

V gene: TRBV19
CDR3 protein: CASSITSDTEAFF

V gene: TRBV2
CDR3 protein: CASHDPGGTTDTQYF

V gene: TRBV7-9
CDR3 protein: CASSTRQGGNTEAFF

V gene: TRBV19
CDR3 protein: CASGASGSYNEQFF

V gene: TRBV10-1
CDR3 protein: CASSEKETGELFF

V gene: TRBV28
CDR3 protein: CASSLEGRGLVGGYTF

V gene: TRBV30
CDR3 protein: CAWSSGGGLNEQFF

V gene: TRBV9
CDR3 protein: CASSEGGGREENEQFF

V gene: TRBV5-1
CDR3 protein: CASSLRLAGYNEQFF

V gene: TRBV3-1/TRBV3-2
CDR3 protein: CASSRRTAGYEQYF

V gene: TRBV6-6
CDR3 protein: CASSPPGRELHF

V gene: TRBV27
CDR3 protein: CASSFYAGTVPYEQYF

V gene: TRBV18
CDR3 protein: CASSVQPGTGGKANYGYTF

V gene: TRBV24-1
CDR3 protein: CATSDKGLAGAEETQYF